In its sample, the clone carrying this T cell receptor (beta chain) was seen a few times. The data derive from a study of blood T cell repertoires in COVID-19. Across the study: Samples representing acute and convalescent COVID-19 were sourced from the United States, Italy and Spain.

Repertoires were generated with immunoSEQ multiplex PCR, while TCRdb's copy carries only in-frame clones and drops some. The sample includes about 160,000 clones, roughly 78% seen only once; the top ten take 8.1%. Germline-derived CDR1 and CDR2 are SGHTA and FQGNSA. Trimming left V 4 bases short and J 7 bases short, with 16 bases between. This CDR3 comprises 14 residues. Sequencing input: peripheral blood. The chain recombines TRBV7-2 with TRBJ2-5; D is unresolved. The TCR was taken from an older woman with COVID-19, enrolled during active disease. CDR3 residues: CASSSKLVAGTQYF. The DNA for the CDR3 is TGTGCCAGCAGCTCCAAATTGGTGGCAGGGACCCAGTACTTC.